This T cell receptor beta chain came from a study of radiation and T cells in renal cell carcinoma. Assay used: immunoSEQ multiplex PCR; TCRdb lists only in-frame clones, some missing. The table has about 14,000 clones, approximately 52% seen once. The CDR3 loop spans 17 amino acids. CDR1 is LGHNT and CDR2 is FRNRAP in the germline V gene. Treatment reported: treatment-naive control, cytoreductive nephrectomy. This TCR came from a man aged 50 to 60 with renal cell carcinoma. The chain combines TRBV12-5 with TRBJ2-5; D possibly uses TRBD1 or TRBD2 (6 bases each). The last part of the DNA fits TRBJ2-7 better; the J call may be wrong. This specimen was tumor tissue, taken from a patient whose treatment was nephrectomy without radiotherapy. The DNA of the CDR3 is TGTGCTAGTGGTTTGGGAACGGCGGGACCAGGGGCCTACGAGCAGTACTTC. It is translated as CASGLGTAGPGAYEQYF.